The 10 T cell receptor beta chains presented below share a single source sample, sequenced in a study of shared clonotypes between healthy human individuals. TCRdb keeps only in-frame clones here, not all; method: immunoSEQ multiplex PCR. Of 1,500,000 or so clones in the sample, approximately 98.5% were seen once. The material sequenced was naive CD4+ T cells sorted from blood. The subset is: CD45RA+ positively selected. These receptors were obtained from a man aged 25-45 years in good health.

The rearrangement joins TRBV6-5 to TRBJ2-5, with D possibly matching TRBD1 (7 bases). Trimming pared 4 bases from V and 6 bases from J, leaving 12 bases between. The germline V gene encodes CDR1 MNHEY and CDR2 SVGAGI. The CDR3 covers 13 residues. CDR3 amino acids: CASSLQGRKTQYF. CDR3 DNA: TGTGCCAGCAGTTTACAGGGGAGGAAGACCCAGTACTTC.

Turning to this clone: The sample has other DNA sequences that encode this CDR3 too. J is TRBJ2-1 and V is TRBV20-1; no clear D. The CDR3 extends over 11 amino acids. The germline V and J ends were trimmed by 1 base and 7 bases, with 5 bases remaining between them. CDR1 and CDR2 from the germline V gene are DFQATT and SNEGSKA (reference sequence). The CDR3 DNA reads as TGCAGTGCTAGAGGAAGAAATGAGCAGTTCTTC. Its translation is CSARGRNEQFF.

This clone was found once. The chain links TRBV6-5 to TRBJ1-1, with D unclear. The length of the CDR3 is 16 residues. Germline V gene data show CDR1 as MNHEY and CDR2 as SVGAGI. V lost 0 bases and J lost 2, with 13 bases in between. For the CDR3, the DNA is TGTGCCAGCAGTTACTCGTCCCGGGTCGCAAACACTGAAGCTTTCTTT. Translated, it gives CASSYSSRVANTEAFF.

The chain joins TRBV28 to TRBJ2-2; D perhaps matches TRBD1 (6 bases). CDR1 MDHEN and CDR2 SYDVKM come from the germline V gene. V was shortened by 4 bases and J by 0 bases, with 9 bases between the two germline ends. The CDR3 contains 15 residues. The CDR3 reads CASSSGTPNTGELFF. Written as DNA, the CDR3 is TGTGCCAGCAGTTCCGGGACACCGAACACCGGGGAGCTGTTTTTT.

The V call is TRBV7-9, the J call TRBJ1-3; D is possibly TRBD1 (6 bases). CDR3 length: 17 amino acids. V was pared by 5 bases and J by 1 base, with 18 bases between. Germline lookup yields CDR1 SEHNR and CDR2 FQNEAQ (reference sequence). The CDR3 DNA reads TGTGCCAGCAGCCCAGAGGGACACACGGCATCTGGAAACACCATATATTTT. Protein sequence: CASSPEGHTASGNTIYF.

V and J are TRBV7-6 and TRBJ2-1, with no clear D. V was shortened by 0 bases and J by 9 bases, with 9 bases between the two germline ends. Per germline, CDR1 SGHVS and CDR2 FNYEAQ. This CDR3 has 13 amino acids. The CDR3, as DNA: TGTGCCAGCAGCTTAGCGGAATCTAGTGAGCAGTTCTTC. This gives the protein CASSLAESSEQFF.

The CDR3 nucleotides read TGCGCCAGCAGCCAAGTTCTCGTGGAGGAGCAGTTCTTC. Residues: CASSQVLVEEQFF. The chain links TRBV4-1 to TRBJ2-1; D unresolved. V was trimmed by 1 base and J by 10 bases, leaving 11 bases between them. Germline CDR1 MGHRA, CDR2 YSYEKL. This CDR3 has 13 amino acids.

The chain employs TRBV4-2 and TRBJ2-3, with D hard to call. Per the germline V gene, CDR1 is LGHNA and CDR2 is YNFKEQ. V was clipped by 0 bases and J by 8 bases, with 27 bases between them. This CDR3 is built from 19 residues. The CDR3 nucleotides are TGTGCCAGCAGCCAAGAGGAGACCCGCACTCGTTCTCTAGTCGGTACGCAGTATTTT. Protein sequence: CASSQEETRTRSLVGTQYF.

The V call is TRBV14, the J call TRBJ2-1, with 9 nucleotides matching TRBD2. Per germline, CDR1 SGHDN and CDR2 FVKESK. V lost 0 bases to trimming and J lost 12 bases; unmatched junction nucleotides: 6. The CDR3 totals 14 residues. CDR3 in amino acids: CASSQDPASGTQFF. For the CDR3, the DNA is TGTGCCAGCAGCCAAGATCCGGCTAGCGGGACGCAGTTCTTC.

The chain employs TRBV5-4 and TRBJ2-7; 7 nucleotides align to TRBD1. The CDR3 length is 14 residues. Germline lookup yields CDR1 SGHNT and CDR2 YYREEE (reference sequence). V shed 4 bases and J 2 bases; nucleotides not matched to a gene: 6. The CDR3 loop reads CASSLTQGTYEQYF. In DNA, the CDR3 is TGTGCCAGCAGCCTGACACAGGGGACCTACGAGCAGTACTTC.